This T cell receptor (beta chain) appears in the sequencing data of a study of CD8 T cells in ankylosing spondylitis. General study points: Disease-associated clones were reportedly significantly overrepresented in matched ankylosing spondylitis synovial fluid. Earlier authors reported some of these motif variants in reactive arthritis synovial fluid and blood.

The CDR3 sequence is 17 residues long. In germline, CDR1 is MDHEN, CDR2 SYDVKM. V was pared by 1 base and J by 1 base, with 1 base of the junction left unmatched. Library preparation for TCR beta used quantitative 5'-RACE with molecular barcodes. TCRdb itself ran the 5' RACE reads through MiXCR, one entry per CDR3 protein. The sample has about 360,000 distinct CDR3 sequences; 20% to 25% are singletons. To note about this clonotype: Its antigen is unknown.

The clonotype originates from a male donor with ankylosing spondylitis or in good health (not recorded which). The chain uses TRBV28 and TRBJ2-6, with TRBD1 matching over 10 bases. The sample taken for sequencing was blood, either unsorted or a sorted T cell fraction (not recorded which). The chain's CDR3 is CASSLLGQGSGANVLTF. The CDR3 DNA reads TGTGCCAGCAGTTTATTGGGACAGGGGTCTGGGGCCAACGTCCTGACTTTC.